A selection of T cell receptor beta chains follows, all from one sample in a study of cytomegalovirus exposure and HLA in healthy donors. Produced via immunoSEQ multiplex PCR; TCRdb's table is partial and in-frame only. The sample gives tens of thousands of clones, over 80% of which show up once; 1.6% is in the top ten. Sequencing input: PBMCs. The receptors originated from a man aged 25 to 40 in good health and CMV-seronegative. Both conserved end residues are part of each CDR3. D genes are given only for firm matches. Clone size appears in some rows only: once, few, many, or a class for an expanded clone.

J | V | D | size | DNA | CDR3
TRBJ1-5 | TRBV5-6 | - | - | TGTGCCAGCAGCTCGACTTATGGGGCTAGCAATCAGCCCCAGCATTTT | CASSSTYGASNQPQHF
TRBJ1-4 | TRBV7-2 | - | - | TGTGCCAGCAGCTTAGTCCTCCGGGGGGCCACTAATGAAAAACTGTTTTTT | CASSLVLRGATNEKLFF
TRBJ2-1 | TRBV15 | TRBD2 | - | TGTGCCACCAGCAGAACTAGCGGGAGTCAGTTCTTC | CATSRTSGSQFF
TRBJ2-1 | TRBV7-6 | TRBD2 | - | TGTGCCAGCAGCTTAGCGCTATGGGCTAGCGGGAGGGGCCATGAGCAGTTCTTC | CASSLALWASGRGHEQFF
TRBJ2-1 | TRBV2 | TRBD2 | - | TGTGCCAGCAGTGACCTAGCGGGAGATGAGCAGTTCTTC | CASSDLAGDEQFF
TRBJ2-5 | TRBV18 | TRBD1 | few | TGTGCCAGCTCACCCGGGGACAGCGCCCATGGGGAGACCCAGTACTTC | CASSPGDSAHGETQYF
TRBJ1-1 | TRBV23-1 | TRBD1 | - | TGCGCCAGCAGCCGGGACAGGAACAACACTGAAGCTTTCTTT | CASSRDRNNTEAFF
TRBJ2-3 | TRBV2 | - | - | TGTGCCAGCAGCCTTTCTAGGAGGAGCACAGATACGCAGTATTTT | CASSLSRRSTDTQYF
TRBJ1-2 | TRBV30 | - | few | TGTGCCTGGATGGATCCACGGGGTCCGGCGGGCTATGGCTACACCTTC | CAWMDPRGPAGYGYTF
TRBJ2-3 | TRBV5-6 | TRBD2 | - | TGTGCCAGCAGCTTGAGAGGGAGGGGCACAGATACGCAGTATTTT | CASSLRGRGTDTQYF
TRBJ2-1 | TRBV7-2 | TRBD1 | - | TGTGCCAGCAGCTTAGTAGGTCCGGGACAGGGCTATGAGCAGTTCTTC | CASSLVGPGQGYEQFF
TRBJ2-7 | TRBV7-9 | TRBD1 | - | TGTGCCAGCAGCTTAGTGCTCGGTTGGGGGACAGGGGCCCACGAGCAGTACTTC | CASSLVLGWGTGAHEQYF
TRBJ2-7 | TRBV10-3 | TRBD2 | - | TGTGCCATCAGTGAGCCATCCGGGCTAGCGGGGGGAGACGGGCAGTACTTC | CAISEPSGLAGGDGQYF
TRBJ2-1 | TRBV2 | - | - | TGTGCCAGCAGTGAGTCTAGCTCTGTGGATGAGCAGTTCTTC | CASSESSSVDEQFF
TRBJ2-7 | TRBV28 | - | - | TGTGCCAGCAGCACCGGGGCCTACGAGCAGTACTTC | CASSTGAYEQYF
TRBJ2-1 | TRBV5-4 | TRBD1 | - | TGTGCCAGCAGCTTGGGGACAGGGGTCGCCTCCTCCGAGTTCTTC | CASSLGTGVASSEFF
TRBJ2-2 | TRBV6-1 | TRBD2 | - | TGTGCCAGCAGGGCGGGAGGGCCTATCGGGGAGCTGTTTTTT | CASRAGGPIGELFF
TRBJ1-1 | TRBV4-1 | TRBD1 | - | TGCGCCAGCAGCCCTCGGACAGGAGGAAAGAACACTGAAGCTTTCTTT | CASSPRTGGKNTEAFF
TRBJ1-1 | TRBV28 | - | - | TGTGCCAGCAGCCTAGGAGGACGGGATACTAAAGAAACTGAAGCTTTCTTT | CASSLGGRDTKETEAFF
TRBJ1-2 | TRBV28 | - | once | TGTGCCAGCAGTTCCGATGCAACAGGGCGCGGCTACACCTTC | CASSSDATGRGYTF
TRBJ1-2 | TRBV28 | TRBD1 | - | TGTGCCAGCAGTTTAGGCGGACAGGGGGCCTACTATGGCTACACCTTC | CASSLGGQGAYYGYTF
TRBJ1-3 | TRBV2 | - | - | TGTGCCAGCAGTGGACCGAGAGGACTTCAAACGGGTGGAAACACCATATATTTT | CASSGPRGLQTGGNTIYF
TRBJ2-7 | TRBV7-9 | TRBD1 | - | TGTGCCAGCAGTCCAGGGGCCGGACAGGCACTCTACGAGCAGTACTTC | CASSPGAGQALYEQYF
TRBJ1-2 | TRBV18 | TRBD1 | - | TGTGCCAGCTCACCGGGACAGGGTGAAGGATATGGCTACACCTTC | CASSPGQGEGYGYTF
TRBJ1-1 | TRBV19 | TRBD1 | - | TGTGCCAGTAGTCCCGACAGGGGGCGTTCCACTGAAGCTTTCTTT | CASSPDRGRSTEAFF
TRBJ2-1 | TRBV11-3 | TRBD1 | - | TGTGCCAGCAGTTCCCAGGGGGCAAGCTCCTACAATGAGCAGTTCTTC | CASSSQGASSYNEQFF
TRBJ2-1 | TRBV6-1 | TRBD2 | - | TGTGCCAGCAGTGAAGTCTTCGGGAGGGCCTCCTACAATGAGCAGTTCTTC | CASSEVFGRASYNEQFF
TRBJ1-2 | TRBV28 | TRBD1 | - | TGTGCCAGCAGGGACCCCACCGGGACAGGGCAGGGCTACACCTTC | CASRDPTGTGQGYTF
TRBJ2-6 | TRBV5-1 | TRBD1 | - | TGCGCCAGCAGCCTCCGGGACAGGGACTCCTCTGGGGCCAACGTCCTGACTTTC | CASSLRDRDSSGANVLTF
TRBJ2-6 | TRBV29-1 | - | few | TGCAGCGCCAAGAGCTCTGGGGCCAACGTCCTGACTTTC | CSAKSSGANVLTF
TRBJ1-4 | TRBV2 | - | - | TGTGCCAGCAGTGGACAACTGGCAACTAATGAAAAACTGTTTTTT | CASSGQLATNEKLFF
TRBJ2-1 | TRBV10-1 | TRBD2 | - | TGCGCCAGCAGTGAGGGCCGCGGGAGGTTCGAAGAGCAGTTCTTC | CASSEGRGRFEEQFF
TRBJ1-1 | TRBV18 | - | - | TGTGCCAGCTCACCCGCGCAGAGGGCGGGAACTGAAGCTTTCTTT | CASSPAQRAGTEAFF
TRBJ1-1 | TRBV11-2 | - | - | TGTGCCAGCAGCTTAAACAGGGTGAACACTGAAGCTTTCTTT | CASSLNRVNTEAFF
TRBJ2-5 | TRBV7-9 | - | - | TGTGCCAGCAGCTTAGTGAGTAGCGTCCAAGAGACCCAGTACTTC | CASSLVSSVQETQYF
TRBJ1-1 | TRBV5-4 | - | - | TGTGCCAGCAGCCCGGGACTTATGAACACTGAAGCTTTCTTT | CASSPGLMNTEAFF
TRBJ2-1 | TRBV11-2 | - | few | TGTGCCAGCAGCTTGGGGCCGCCACCCTACAATGAGCAGTTCTTC | CASSLGPPPYNEQFF
TRBJ2-5 | TRBV6-1 | TRBD1 | - | TGTGCCAGCAGTGCCTACGGGACAGGGGCTCAAGAGACCCAGTACTTC | CASSAYGTGAQETQYF
TRBJ2-7 | TRBV4-3 | TRBD1 | - | TGCGCCAGCAGCCGGGGGACAGGGGGCTTCTACGAGCAGTACTTC | CASSRGTGGFYEQYF
TRBJ2-7 | TRBV10-2 | - | - | TGCGCCAGCACCCCTTACAGGGTGCCTGACTACGGGCAGTACTTC | CASTPYRVPDYGQYF
TRBJ2-3 | TRBV7-9 | TRBD2 | - | TGTGCCACCCGGGCTAGCGGGACAGATACGCAGTATTTT | CATRASGTDTQYF
TRBJ1-2 | TRBV28 | - | - | TGTGCCAGCAGTTTTCAGGGGATGTCTAAGGGCTACACCTTC | CASSFQGMSKGYTF
TRBJ2-1 | TRBV19 | TRBD2 | - | TGTGCCAGTACGCCATTGGGCGGGAGGGCCCAAAATGAGCAGTTCTTC | CASTPLGGRAQNEQFF
TRBJ2-7 | TRBV19 | - | - | TGTGCCAGTAGTCCGGGACACACAACTTACGAGCAGTACTTC | CASSPGHTTYEQYF
TRBJ2-7 | TRBV27 | - | - | TGTGCCAGCAGTTTACAGGGGCCCCACGAGCAGTACTTC | CASSLQGPHEQYF
TRBJ1-4 | TRBV7-2 | TRBD1 | - | TGTGCCAGCAGCTTAGCAGGGGGCTTGGGTGAAAAACTGTTTTTT | CASSLAGGLGEKLFF